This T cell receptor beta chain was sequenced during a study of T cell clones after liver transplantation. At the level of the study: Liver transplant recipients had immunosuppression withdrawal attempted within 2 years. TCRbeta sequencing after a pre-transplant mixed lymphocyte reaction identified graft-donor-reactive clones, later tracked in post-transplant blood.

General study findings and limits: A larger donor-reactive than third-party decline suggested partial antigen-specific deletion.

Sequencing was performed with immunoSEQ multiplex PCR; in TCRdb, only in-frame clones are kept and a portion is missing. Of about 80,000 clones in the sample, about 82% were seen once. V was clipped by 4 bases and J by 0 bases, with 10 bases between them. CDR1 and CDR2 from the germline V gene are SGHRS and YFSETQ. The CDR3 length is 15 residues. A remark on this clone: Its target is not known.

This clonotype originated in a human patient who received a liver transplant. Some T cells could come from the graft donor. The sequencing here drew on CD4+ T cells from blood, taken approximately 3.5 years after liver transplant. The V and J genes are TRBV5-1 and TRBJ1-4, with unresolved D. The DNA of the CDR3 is TGCGCCAGCAGCACGGGAAGTGCAACTAATGAAAAACTGTTTTTT. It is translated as CASSTGSATNEKLFF.